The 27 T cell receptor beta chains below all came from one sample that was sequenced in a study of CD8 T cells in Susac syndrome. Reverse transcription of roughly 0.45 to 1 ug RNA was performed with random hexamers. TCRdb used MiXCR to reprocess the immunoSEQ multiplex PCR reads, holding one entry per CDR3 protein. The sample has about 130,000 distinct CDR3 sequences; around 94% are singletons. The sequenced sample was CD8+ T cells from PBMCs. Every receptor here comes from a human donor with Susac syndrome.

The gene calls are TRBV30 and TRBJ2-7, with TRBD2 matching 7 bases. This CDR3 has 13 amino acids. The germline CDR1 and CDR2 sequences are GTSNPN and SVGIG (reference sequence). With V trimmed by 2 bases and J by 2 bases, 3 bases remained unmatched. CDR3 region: CAWSIGTTYEQYF. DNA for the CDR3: TGTGCCTGGAGTATCGGGACTACCTACGAGCAGTACTTC.

The CDR3 nucleotides are TGCAGTGCTAGAGATCGTAGCGGGCGAGGAGGGGACAGACAGGGCAATGAGCAGTTCTTC. It is translated as CSARDRSGRGGDRQGNEQFF. This sequence joins TRBV20-1 and TRBJ2-1, with D possibly called TRBD1 or TRBD2 (7 bases each). CDR1 is DFQATT and CDR2 is SNEGSKA in the germline V gene (reference sequence). V lost 0 bases and J lost 6, with 30 bases in between. This CDR3 is built from 20 residues.

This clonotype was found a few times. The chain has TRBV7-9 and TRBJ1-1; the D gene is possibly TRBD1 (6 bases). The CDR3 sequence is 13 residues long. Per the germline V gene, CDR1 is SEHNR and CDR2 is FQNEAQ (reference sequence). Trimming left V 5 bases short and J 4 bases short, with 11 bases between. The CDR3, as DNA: TGTGCCAGCAGCCCCACAGGGACCACTGAAGCTTTCTTT. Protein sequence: CASSPTGTTEAFF.

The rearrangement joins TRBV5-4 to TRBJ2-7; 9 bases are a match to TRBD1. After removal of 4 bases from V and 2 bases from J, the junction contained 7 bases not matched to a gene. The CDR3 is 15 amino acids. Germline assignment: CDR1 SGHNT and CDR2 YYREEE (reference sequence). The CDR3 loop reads CASSAPGQGTYEQYF. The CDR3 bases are TGTGCCAGCAGCGCTCCGGGACAGGGAACCTACGAGCAGTACTTC.

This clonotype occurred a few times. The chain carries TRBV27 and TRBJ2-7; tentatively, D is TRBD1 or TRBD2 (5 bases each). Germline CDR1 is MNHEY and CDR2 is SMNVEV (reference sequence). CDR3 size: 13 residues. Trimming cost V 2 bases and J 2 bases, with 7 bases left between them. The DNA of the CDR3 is TGTGCCAGCAGTTTAGGGACCCCCTACGAGCAGTACTTC. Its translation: CASSLGTPYEQYF.

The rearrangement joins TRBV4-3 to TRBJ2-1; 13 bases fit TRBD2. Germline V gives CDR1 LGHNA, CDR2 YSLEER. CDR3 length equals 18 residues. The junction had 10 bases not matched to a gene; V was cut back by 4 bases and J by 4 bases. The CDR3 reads CASSRSPGLAGPYNEQFF. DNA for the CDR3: TGCGCCAGCAGCCGCTCACCGGGACTAGCGGGACCGTACAATGAGCAGTTCTTC.

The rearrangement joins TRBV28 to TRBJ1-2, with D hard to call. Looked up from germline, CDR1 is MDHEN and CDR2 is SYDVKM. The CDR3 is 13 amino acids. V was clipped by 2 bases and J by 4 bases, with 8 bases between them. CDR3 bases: TGTGCCAGCAGTTTAGGGCGGACCTATGGCTACACCTTC. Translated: CASSLGRTYGYTF.

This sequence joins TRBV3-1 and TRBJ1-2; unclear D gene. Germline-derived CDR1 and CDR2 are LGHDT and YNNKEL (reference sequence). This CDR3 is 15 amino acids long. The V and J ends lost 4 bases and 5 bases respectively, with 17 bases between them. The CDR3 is CASSPYPGEGYGYTF. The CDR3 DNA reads TGTGCCAGCAGCCCGTACCCGGGAGAGGGTTATGGCTACACCTTC. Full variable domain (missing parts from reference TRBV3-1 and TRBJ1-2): DTAVSQTPKYLVTQMGNDKSIKCEQNLGHDTMYWYKQDSKKFLKIMFSYNNKELIINETVPNRFSPKSPDKAHLNLHINSLELGDSAVYFCASSPYPGEGYGYTFGSGTRLTVV.

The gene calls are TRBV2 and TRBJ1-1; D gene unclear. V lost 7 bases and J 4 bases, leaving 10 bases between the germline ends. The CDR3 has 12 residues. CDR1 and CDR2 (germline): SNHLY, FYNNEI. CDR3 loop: CASTVRGTEAFF. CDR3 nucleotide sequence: TGTGCCAGCACTGTGCGGGGCACTGAAGCTTTCTTT.

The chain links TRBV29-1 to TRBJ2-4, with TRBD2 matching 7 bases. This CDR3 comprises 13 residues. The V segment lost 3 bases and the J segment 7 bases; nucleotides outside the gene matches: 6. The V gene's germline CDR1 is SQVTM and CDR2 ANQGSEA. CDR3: CSVEGGGWNIQYF. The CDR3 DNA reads TGCAGCGTTGAGGGGGGAGGGTGGAACATTCAGTACTTC.

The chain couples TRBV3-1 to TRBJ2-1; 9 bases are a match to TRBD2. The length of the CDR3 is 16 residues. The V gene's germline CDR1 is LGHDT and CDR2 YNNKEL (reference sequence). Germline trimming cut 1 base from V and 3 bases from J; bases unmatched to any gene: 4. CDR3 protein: CASSQVAGVIYNEQFF. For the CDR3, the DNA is TGTGCCAGCAGCCAAGTAGCGGGAGTCATCTACAATGAGCAGTTCTTC.

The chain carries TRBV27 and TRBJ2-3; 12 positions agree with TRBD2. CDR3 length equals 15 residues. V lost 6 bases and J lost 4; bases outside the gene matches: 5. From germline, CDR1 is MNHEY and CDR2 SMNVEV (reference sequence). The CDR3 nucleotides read TGTGCCAGCAGACCACTAGCGGGAGGCGCAGATACGCAGTATTTT. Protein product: CASRPLAGGADTQYF.

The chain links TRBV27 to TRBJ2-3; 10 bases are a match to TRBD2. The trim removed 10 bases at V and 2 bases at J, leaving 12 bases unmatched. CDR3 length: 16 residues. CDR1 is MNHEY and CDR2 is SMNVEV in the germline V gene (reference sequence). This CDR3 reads CATQFRTSGYTDTQYF. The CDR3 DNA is TGTGCCACCCAGTTTCGGACTAGCGGTTACACAGATACGCAGTATTTT.

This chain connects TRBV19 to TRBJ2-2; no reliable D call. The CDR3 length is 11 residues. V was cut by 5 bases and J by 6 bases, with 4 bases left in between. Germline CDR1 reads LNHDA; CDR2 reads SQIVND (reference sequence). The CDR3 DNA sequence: TGTGCCAGTAGTGGACCCGGGGAGCTGTTTTTT. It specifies CASSGPGELFF.

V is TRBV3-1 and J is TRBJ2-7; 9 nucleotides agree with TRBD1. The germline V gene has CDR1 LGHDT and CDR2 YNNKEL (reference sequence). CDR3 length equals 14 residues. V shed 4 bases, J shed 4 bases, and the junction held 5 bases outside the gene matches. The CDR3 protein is CASSLRDREYEQYF. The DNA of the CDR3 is TGTGCCAGCAGCCTCCGGGACAGGGAATACGAGCAGTACTTC.

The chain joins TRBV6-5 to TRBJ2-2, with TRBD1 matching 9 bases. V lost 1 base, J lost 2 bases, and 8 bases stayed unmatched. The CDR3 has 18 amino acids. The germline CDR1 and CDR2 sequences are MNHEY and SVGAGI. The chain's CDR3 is CASSYYLDRGPNTGELFF. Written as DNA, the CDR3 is TGTGCCAGCAGTTACTATTTGGACAGGGGCCCTAACACCGGGGAGCTGTTTTTT.

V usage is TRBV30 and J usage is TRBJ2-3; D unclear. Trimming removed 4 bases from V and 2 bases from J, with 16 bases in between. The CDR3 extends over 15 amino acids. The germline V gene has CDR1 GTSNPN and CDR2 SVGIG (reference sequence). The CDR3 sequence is CAWTLFAGSTDTQYF. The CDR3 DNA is TGTGCCTGGACGCTCTTCGCAGGTTCCACAGATACGCAGTATTTT.

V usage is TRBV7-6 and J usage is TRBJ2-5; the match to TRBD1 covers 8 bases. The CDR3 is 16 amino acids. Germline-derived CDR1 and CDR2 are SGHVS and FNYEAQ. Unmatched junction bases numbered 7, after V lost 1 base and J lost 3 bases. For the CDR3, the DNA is TGTGCCAGCAGCTTAGGACAGGGGAATTTCGAAGAGACCCAGTACTTC. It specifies CASSLGQGNFEETQYF. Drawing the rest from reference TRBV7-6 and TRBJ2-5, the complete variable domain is GAGVSQSPRYKVTKRGQDVALRCDPISGHVSLYWYRQALGQGPEFLTYFNYEAQQDKSGLPNDRFSAERPEGSISTLTIQRTEQRDSAMYRCASSLGQGNFEETQYFGPGTRLLVL.

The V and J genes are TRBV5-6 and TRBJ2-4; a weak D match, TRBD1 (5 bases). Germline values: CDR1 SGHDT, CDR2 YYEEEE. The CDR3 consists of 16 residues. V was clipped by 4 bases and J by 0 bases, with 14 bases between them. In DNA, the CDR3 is TGTGCCAGCAGCGCACCGACAGATCCAGCCAAAAACATTCAGTACTTC. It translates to CASSAPTDPAKNIQYF.

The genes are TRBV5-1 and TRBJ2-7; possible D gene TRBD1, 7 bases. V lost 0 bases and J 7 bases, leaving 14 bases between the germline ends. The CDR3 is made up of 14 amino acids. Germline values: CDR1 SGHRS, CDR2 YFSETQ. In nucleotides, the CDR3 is TGCGCCAGCAGCTTGGCCGGGCAGGGGGGTGAGCAGTACTTC. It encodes CASSLAGQGGEQYF.

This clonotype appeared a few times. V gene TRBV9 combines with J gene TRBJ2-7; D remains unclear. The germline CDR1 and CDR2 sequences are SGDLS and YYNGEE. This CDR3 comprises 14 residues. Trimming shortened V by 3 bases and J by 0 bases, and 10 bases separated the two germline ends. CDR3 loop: CASSARDSSYEQYF. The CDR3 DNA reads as TGTGCCAGCAGCGCTCGCGACTCCTCCTACGAGCAGTACTTC.

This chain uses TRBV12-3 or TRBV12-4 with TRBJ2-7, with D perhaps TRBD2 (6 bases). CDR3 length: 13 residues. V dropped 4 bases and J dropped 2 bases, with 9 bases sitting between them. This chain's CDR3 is CASSSGSPYEQYF. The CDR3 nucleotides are TGTGCCAGCAGTTCCGGGAGTCCCTACGAGCAGTACTTC.

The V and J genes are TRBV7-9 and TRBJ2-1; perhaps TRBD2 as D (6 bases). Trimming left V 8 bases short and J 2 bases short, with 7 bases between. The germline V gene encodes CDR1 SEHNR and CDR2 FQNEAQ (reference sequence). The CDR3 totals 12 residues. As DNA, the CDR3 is TGTGCCAGCGGGGGGACCTACAATGAGCAGTTCTTC. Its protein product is CASGGTYNEQFF.

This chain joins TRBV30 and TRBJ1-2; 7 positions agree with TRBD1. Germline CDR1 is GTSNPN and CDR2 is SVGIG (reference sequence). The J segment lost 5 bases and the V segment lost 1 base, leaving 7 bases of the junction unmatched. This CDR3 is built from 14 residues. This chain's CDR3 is CAWSAGTAGYGYTF. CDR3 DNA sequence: TGTGCCTGGAGTGCTGGGACAGCGGGATATGGCTACACCTTC.

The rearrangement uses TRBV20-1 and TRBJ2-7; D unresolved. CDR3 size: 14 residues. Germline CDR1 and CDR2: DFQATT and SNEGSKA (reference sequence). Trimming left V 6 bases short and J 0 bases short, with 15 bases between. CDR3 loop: CSAFRQDSSYEQYF. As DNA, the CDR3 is TGCAGTGCGTTCCGCCAAGATAGCTCCTACGAGCAGTACTTC.

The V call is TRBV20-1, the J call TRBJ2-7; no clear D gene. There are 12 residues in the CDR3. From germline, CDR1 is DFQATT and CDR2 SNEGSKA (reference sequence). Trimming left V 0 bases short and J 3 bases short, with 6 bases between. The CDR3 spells CSARERLYEQYF. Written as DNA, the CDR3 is TGCAGTGCTAGAGAGCGACTCTACGAGCAGTACTTC.

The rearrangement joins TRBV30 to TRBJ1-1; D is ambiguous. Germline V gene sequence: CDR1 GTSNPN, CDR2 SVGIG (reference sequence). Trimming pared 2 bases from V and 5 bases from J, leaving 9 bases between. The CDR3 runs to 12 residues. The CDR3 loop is CAWSPGETEAFF. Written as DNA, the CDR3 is TGTGCCTGGAGTCCGGGCGAAACTGAAGCTTTCTTT.